The T cell receptor (beta chain) described here comes from a study of T-cell reconstitution after alpha-beta-depleted transplantation in children. Of note for this clonotype: Its matching antigen is unknown.

Points from the study as a whole: Expanded graft clones numbering several hundred reportedly gave rise to alpha-beta T cells about two months after transplant. When one year had passed after transplant, most T-cell counts and diversity came from newly produced T cells. Surviving recipient T cells and thymic progenitors accounted for the high day-60 TCRbeta diversity observed in some patients.

Preparing the TCRbeta library involved the use of unique molecular identifiers. TCRdb ran MiXCR on the PCR reads and lists one entry per CDR3 protein. In the table there are roughly 310,000 distinct CDR3 sequences, around 20% of which are singletons. Trimming left V 1 base short and J 1 base short, with 20 bases between. Per germline, CDR1 SGHAT and CDR2 FQNNGV. CDR3 size: 18 residues. This chain connects TRBV11-2 to TRBJ2-7; D uncertain. The starting material was PBMCs, mostly from graft donor cells, obtained 180 days after TCRalphabeta/CD19-depleted stem cell transplant. This clonotype was obtained from a male patient younger than 18 who had a stem cell transplant for acute lymphoblastic leukemia, so the T cells may come from the graft donor. For the CDR3, the DNA is TGTGCCAGCAGCTTAGTTTTTGCCTCCGACTTCTTTTCCTACGAGCAGTACTTC. It encodes CASSLVFASDFFSYEQYF. The complete variable domain, with remaining parts taken from reference TRBV11-2 and TRBJ2-7, reads EAGVAQSPRYKIIEKRQSVAFWCNPISGHATLYWYQQILGQGPKLLIQFQNNGVVDDSQLPKDRFSAERLKGVDSTLKIQPAKLEDSAVYLCASSLVFASDFFSYEQYFGPGTRLTVT.